The following is a T cell receptor (beta chain) sequence with its context. Its antigen is not identified. The assay was immunoSEQ multiplex PCR, and TCRdb's table has in-frame clones only and misses some. The table records under 95,000 clones, around nine tenths of them present only once. Some second doses came at about 4 weeks and others at about 12 weeks; these were pooled. Germline V lookup: CDR1 MNHEY, CDR2 SVGAGI. The CDR3 spans 14 residues. The V segment lost 6 bases and the J segment 5 bases; nucleotides outside the gene matches: 5. This record comes from a study of T cell responses to AZD1222 COVID-19 vaccine. Whole-study findings and limits: White British ancestry dominated among donors, who included more females, and clonal diversity was possibly underestimated. Baseline seropositivity characterized only a handful of AZD1222 recipients.

This chain links TRBV6-5 with TRBJ2-3; 10 nucleotides agree with TRBD2. The source was peripheral blood, collected 28 days after the second AZD1222 dose. This sequence originates from an adult who received the AZD1222 COVID-19 vaccine. The CDR3 nucleotides read TGTGCCAGCAGCATACGACTAGCGGGAGATACGCAGTATTTT. Translation: CASSIRLAGDTQYF.